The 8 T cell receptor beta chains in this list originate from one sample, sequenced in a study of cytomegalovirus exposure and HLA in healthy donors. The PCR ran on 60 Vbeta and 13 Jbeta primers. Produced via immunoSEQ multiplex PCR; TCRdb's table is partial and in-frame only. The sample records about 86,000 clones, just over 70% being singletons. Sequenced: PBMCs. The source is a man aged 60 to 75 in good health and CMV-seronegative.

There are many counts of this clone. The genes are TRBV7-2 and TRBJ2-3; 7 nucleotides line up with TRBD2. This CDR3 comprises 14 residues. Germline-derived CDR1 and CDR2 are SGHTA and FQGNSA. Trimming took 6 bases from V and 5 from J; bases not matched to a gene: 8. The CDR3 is CASSPNSSGDTQYF. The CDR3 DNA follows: TGTGCCAGCAGTCCTAACTCTAGCGGAGATACGCAGTATTTT.

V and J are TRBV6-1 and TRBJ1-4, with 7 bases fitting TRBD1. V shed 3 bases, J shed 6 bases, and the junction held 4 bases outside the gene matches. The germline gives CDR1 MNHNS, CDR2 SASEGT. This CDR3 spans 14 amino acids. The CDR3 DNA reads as TGTGCCAGCAGTGATCAGGGGGTCGATGAAAAACTGTTTTTT. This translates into CASSDQGVDEKLFF.

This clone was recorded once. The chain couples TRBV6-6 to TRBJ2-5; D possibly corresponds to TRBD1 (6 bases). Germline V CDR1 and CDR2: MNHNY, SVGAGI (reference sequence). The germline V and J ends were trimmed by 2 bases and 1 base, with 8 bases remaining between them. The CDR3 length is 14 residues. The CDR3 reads CASSYTGFQETQYF. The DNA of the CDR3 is TGTGCCAGCAGTTACACAGGGTTCCAAGAGACCCAGTACTTC.

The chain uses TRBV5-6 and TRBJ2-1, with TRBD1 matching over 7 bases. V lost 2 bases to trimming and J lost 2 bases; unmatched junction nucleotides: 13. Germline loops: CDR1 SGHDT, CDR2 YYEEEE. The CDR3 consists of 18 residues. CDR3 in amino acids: CASSFRGRGVGAYNEQFF. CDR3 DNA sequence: TGTGCCAGCAGCTTCAGGGGGAGAGGCGTCGGTGCCTACAATGAGCAGTTCTTC.

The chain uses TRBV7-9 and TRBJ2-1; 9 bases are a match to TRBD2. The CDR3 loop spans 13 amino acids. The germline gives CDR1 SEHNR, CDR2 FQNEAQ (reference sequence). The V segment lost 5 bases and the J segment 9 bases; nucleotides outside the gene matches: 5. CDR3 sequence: CASSLLAGSEQFF. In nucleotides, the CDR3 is TGTGCCAGCAGCCTCCTAGCGGGGAGTGAGCAGTTCTTC.

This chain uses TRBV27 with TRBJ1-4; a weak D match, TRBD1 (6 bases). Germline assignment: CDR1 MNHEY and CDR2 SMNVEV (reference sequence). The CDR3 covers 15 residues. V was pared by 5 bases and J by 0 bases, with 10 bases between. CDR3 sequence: CASSLNRATNEKLFF. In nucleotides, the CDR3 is TGTGCCAGCAGTCTAAACAGGGCAACTAATGAAAAACTGTTTTTT.

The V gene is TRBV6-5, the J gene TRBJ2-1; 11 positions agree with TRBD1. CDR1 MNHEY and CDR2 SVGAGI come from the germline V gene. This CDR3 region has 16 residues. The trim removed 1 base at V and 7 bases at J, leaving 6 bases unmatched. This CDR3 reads CASSYFRDRGINEQFF. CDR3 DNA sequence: TGTGCCAGCAGTTACTTCCGGGACAGGGGGATTAATGAGCAGTTCTTC.

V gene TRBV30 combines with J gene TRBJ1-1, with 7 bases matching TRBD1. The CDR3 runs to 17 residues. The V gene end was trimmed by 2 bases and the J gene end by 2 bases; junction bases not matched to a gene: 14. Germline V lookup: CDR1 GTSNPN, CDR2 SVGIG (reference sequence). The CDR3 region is CAWSTTGEYKVNTEAFF. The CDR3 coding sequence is TGTGCCTGGAGTACAACAGGGGAGTATAAGGTAAACACTGAAGCTTTCTTT. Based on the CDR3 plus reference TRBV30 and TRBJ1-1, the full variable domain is SQTIHQWPATLVQPVGSPLSLECTVEGTSNPNLYWYRQAAGRGLQLLFYSVGIGQISSEVPQNLSASRPQDRQFILSSKKLLLSDSGFYLCAWSTTGEYKVNTEAFFGQGTRLTVV.